These T cell receptor beta chains were read from a single sample in a study of blood T cell repertoires in COVID-19. Method: immunoSEQ multiplex PCR; TCRdb's copy keeps in-frame clones and lacks some. This sample has hundreds of thousands of clones; 82% occur once, and the top ten carry about 3.4%. What was sequenced was PBMCs or T cells enriched from blood (not recorded which). All receptors come from a woman aged 55-69 years who had recovered from COVID-19. Both conserved end residues are part of each CDR3. The order of the fields is clone size, J gene, V gene, D gene, CDR3 protein, CDR3 DNA. The D gene is left open where the match is weak. Clone size, where shown, is once, few, many, or a class for clones that have expanded.

clone size: NA
J gene: TRBJ1-4
V gene: TRBV5-1
D gene: NA
CDR3 protein: CASKEGPTNEKLFF
CDR3 DNA: TGCGCCAGCAAAGAGGGCCCAACTAATGAAAAACTGTTTTTT

clone size: once
J gene: TRBJ2-5
V gene: TRBV12-3/TRBV12-4
D gene: TRBD1
CDR3 protein: CASRAQGQETQYF
CDR3 DNA: TGTGCCAGCAGAGCCCAGGGACAGGAGACCCAGTACTTC

clone size: NA
J gene: TRBJ1-4
V gene: TRBV4-1
D gene: NA
CDR3 protein: CASSQSQVGFNEKLFF
CDR3 DNA: TGCGCCAGCAGCCAAAGTCAGGTGGGCTTTAATGAAAAACTGTTTTTT

clone size: few
J gene: TRBJ1-6
V gene: TRBV5-5
D gene: NA
CDR3 protein: CASGTLDSPLHF
CDR3 DNA: TGTGCCAGCGGGACATTAGATTCACCCCTCCACTTT

clone size: NA
J gene: TRBJ1-6
V gene: TRBV12-3/TRBV12-4
D gene: NA
CDR3 protein: CASKDSNSPLHF
CDR3 DNA: TGTGCCAGCAAAGACAGTAATTCACCCCTCCACTTT

clone size: NA
J gene: TRBJ1-2
V gene: TRBV6-2/TRBV6-3
D gene: NA
CDR3 protein: CASSYSSVNYGYTF
CDR3 DNA: TGTGCCAGCAGTTACTCGTCGGTTAACTATGGCTACACCTTC

clone size: few
J gene: TRBJ2-2
V gene: TRBV4-2
D gene: TRBD2
CDR3 protein: CASSQSGRGTGELFF
CDR3 DNA: TGTGCCAGCAGCCAAAGCGGGAGGGGCACCGGGGAGCTGTTTTTT

clone size: NA
J gene: TRBJ1-5
V gene: TRBV24-1
D gene: NA
CDR3 protein: CATSARGGQPQHF
CDR3 DNA: TGTGCCACCAGTGCTAGGGGGGGTCAGCCCCAGCATTTT

clone size: NA
J gene: TRBJ2-7
V gene: TRBV7-9
D gene: NA
CDR3 protein: CASSSVGPSWVYEQYF
CDR3 DNA: TGTGCCAGCAGCTCCGTGGGGCCTTCTTGGGTCTACGAGCAGTACTTC

clone size: NA
J gene: TRBJ1-2
V gene: TRBV5-1
D gene: NA
CDR3 protein: CASSWGGDGRGYTF
CDR3 DNA: TGCGCCAGCAGCTGGGGCGGGGACGGGCGTGGCTACACCTTC

clone size: once
J gene: TRBJ2-1
V gene: TRBV5-1
D gene: TRBD2
CDR3 protein: CASSSGIAGVGNEQFF
CDR3 DNA: TGCGCCAGCAGCTCCGGAATAGCGGGGGTAGGAAATGAGCAGTTCTTC

clone size: NA
J gene: TRBJ1-1
V gene: TRBV10-3
D gene: NA
CDR3 protein: CAISGREDTEAFF
CDR3 DNA: TGTGCCATCAGTGGACGGGAGGACACTGAAGCTTTCTTT

clone size: NA
J gene: TRBJ2-3
V gene: TRBV5-3
D gene: TRBD2
CDR3 protein: CARSKGTSGGPNTQYF
CDR3 DNA: TGTGCCAGAAGCAAGGGGACTAGCGGGGGCCCAAATACGCAGTATTTT

clone size: NA
J gene: TRBJ2-3
V gene: TRBV9
D gene: NA
CDR3 protein: CASSVAGVSTDTQYF
CDR3 DNA: TGTGCCAGCAGCGTAGCGGGGGTAAGCACAGATACGCAGTATTTT

clone size: NA
J gene: TRBJ2-1
V gene: TRBV4-3
D gene: NA
CDR3 protein: CASSQDQGLYEQFF
CDR3 DNA: TGCGCCAGCAGCCAAGATCAGGGACTTTATGAGCAGTTCTTC

clone size: NA
J gene: TRBJ2-7
V gene: TRBV5-4
D gene: NA
CDR3 protein: CASSLQGSYEQYF
CDR3 DNA: TGTGCCAGCAGCTTGCAGGGTTCCTACGAGCAGTACTTC

clone size: NA
J gene: TRBJ1-4
V gene: TRBV5-4
D gene: NA
CDR3 protein: CASSMGGLSRGGKLFF
CDR3 DNA: TGTGCCAGCAGCATGGGGGGGTTATCTAGAGGAGGGAAACTGTTTTTT

clone size: NA
J gene: TRBJ2-3
V gene: TRBV4-2
D gene: NA
CDR3 protein: CASSPRMAGSTDTQYF
CDR3 DNA: TGTGCCAGCAGCCCCAGGATGGCGGGGAGCACAGATACGCAGTATTTT

clone size: NA
J gene: TRBJ1-4
V gene: TRBV29-1
D gene: NA
CDR3 protein: CSVVRPGGKLFF
CDR3 DNA: TGCAGCGTTGTTCGGCCGGGGGGAAAACTGTTTTTT

clone size: NA
J gene: TRBJ2-3
V gene: TRBV19
D gene: NA
CDR3 protein: CASSIYGGPTDTQYF
CDR3 DNA: TGTGCCAGTAGTATCTACGGGGGACCTACAGATACGCAGTATTTT

clone size: once
J gene: TRBJ2-7
V gene: TRBV10-2
D gene: NA
CDR3 protein: CASTDFYEQYF
CDR3 DNA: TGCGCCAGCACGGACTTCTACGAGCAGTACTTC

clone size: NA
J gene: TRBJ2-3
V gene: TRBV7-2
D gene: NA
CDR3 protein: CASSSPRRGTDTQYF
CDR3 DNA: TGTGCCAGCAGCTCGCCCCGGAGGGGCACAGATACGCAGTATTTT

clone size: NA
J gene: TRBJ2-3
V gene: TRBV5-1
D gene: TRBD2
CDR3 protein: CASSSWTLAGGGTDTQYF
CDR3 DNA: TGCGCCAGCAGCTCTTGGACCTTAGCGGGGGGTGGTACAGATACGCAGTATTTT

clone size: NA
J gene: TRBJ2-7
V gene: TRBV29-1
D gene: TRBD2
CDR3 protein: CSVARRLAGGEQYF
CDR3 DNA: TGCAGCGTTGCGAGGCGACTAGCGGGAGGCGAGCAGTACTTC

clone size: NA
J gene: TRBJ1-1
V gene: TRBV11-2
D gene: NA
CDR3 protein: CASSLAAATGGGEAFF
CDR3 DNA: TGTGCCAGCAGCTTAGCGGCGGCGACGGGGGGCGGTGAAGCTTTCTTT